A selection of T cell receptor beta chains follows, all from one sample in a study of control samples from healthy donors and cancer patients. Only in-frame clones appear in the TCRdb table, and some are missing; sequencing was by immunoSEQ multiplex PCR. This sample has some 130,000 clones; 90% occur once, and the top ten carry 2% to 3%. The material sequenced was blood. All receptors derive from a man in his forties or fifties in good health. The CDR3 runs from the conserved cysteine through the conserved F or W. The D gene is left open where the match is weak. Clone size is shown for a subset of rows, as once, few, many or a class of expanded clone.

CDR3aa | CDR3nt | v_gene | abundance | j_gene | d_gene
CASIRVWGASEETQYF | TGTGCCAGCATCCGGGTTTGGGGGGCATCAGAAGAGACCCAGTACTTC | TRBV6-6 | - | TRBJ2-5 | -
CASSSRGTRSSGANVLTF | TGCGCCAGCAGCTCGAGGGGGACTAGAAGCTCTGGGGCCAACGTCCTGACTTTC | TRBV5-1 | - | TRBJ2-6 | TRBD2
CASSLAGAYNEQFF | TGTGCCAGCAGTCTTGCGGGGGCTTACAATGAGCAGTTCTTC | TRBV28 | once | TRBJ2-1 | -
CASSLRARSTGELFF | TGTGCCAGCAGTCTAAGGGCGCGTAGCACCGGGGAGCTGTTTTTT | TRBV2 | - | TRBJ2-2 | -
CASSVESGIGGYTF | TGTGCCAGCAGCGTAGAAAGTGGGATCGGTGGCTACACCTTC | TRBV9 | - | TRBJ1-2 | -
CASSYSLGSESGGAYNEQFF | TGTGCCAGCAGTTACTCGTTGGGTTCGGAAAGCGGGGGGGCGTACAATGAGCAGTTCTTC | TRBV6-2/TRBV6-3 | - | TRBJ2-1 | TRBD2
CASSQRGVNTEAFF | TGTGCCAGCAGCCAGAGGGGCGTGAACACTGAAGCTTTCTTT | TRBV7-9 | - | TRBJ1-1 | -
CSASRGHEQFF | TGCAGTGCTAGCAGGGGGCATGAGCAGTTCTTC | TRBV20-1 | - | TRBJ2-1 | TRBD1
CASSQRPWTGGAVNIQYF | TGTGCCAGCAGTCAACGACCTTGGACCGGGGGGGCTGTAAACATTCAGTACTTC | TRBV6-6 | - | TRBJ2-4 | TRBD2
CASSVDRGGTDTQYF | TGTGCCAGCAGCGTGGATCGGGGGGGCACAGATACGCAGTATTTT | TRBV9 | once | TRBJ2-3 | TRBD2
CASSLDRSGEQYF | TGTGCCAGCAGTTTAGATCGGTCAGGCGAGCAGTACTTC | TRBV27 | - | TRBJ2-7 | -
CASSPHASGTFSYEQYF | TGTGCCAGCAGTCCCCACGCCTCAGGGACCTTTTCCTACGAGCAGTACTTC | TRBV25-1 | - | TRBJ2-7 | -
CASSPQSEGRTQYF | TGTGCCAGCTCACCACAATCTGAGGGCCGGACCCAGTACTTC | TRBV18 | - | TRBJ2-5 | -
CASSFSRDTQHF | TGTGCCAGCAGCTTCTCGCGGGACACCCAGCATTTT | TRBV7-9 | - | TRBJ1-5 | -
CASGLRDTQYF | TGTGCTAGTGGATTGAGGGATACGCAGTATTTT | TRBV12-5 | - | TRBJ2-3 | -
CASSVGRGNEKLFF | TGTGCCAGCAGCGTCGGGAGGGGGAATGAAAAACTGTTTTTT | TRBV2 | - | TRBJ1-4 | -
CASSVGTSGGTGELFF | TGTGCCAGCAGCGTAGGGACTAGCGGTGGGACCGGGGAGCTGTTTTTT | TRBV9 | - | TRBJ2-2 | TRBD2
CASSYGTAKGGYTF | TGTGCCAGCAGTTACGGGACAGCCAAAGGTGGCTACACCTTC | TRBV6-2/TRBV6-3 | - | TRBJ1-2 | TRBD1
CASSRQARGAIDTQYF | TGTGCCAGCAGCCGACAAGCCCGGGGGGCTATAGATACGCAGTATTTT | TRBV2 | - | TRBJ2-3 | -
CASSPGRDRVTRNSNQPQHF | TGTGCCAGTAGTCCGGGACGGGACAGGGTAACACGAAATAGCAATCAGCCCCAGCATTTT | TRBV19 | - | TRBJ1-5 | TRBD1
CASSETVSNTEAFF | TGTGCCAGCAGTGAGACAGTATCGAACACTGAAGCTTTCTTT | TRBV6-1 | - | TRBJ1-1 | -
CASSERHGGLSYNEQFF | TGTGCCAGCAGCGAACGGCACGGGGGCCTCTCCTACAATGAGCAGTTCTTC | TRBV7-3 | - | TRBJ2-1 | -
CASSLVGAGELFF | TGTGCCAGCAGCTTGGTAGGGGCCGGGGAGCTGTTTTTT | TRBV5-4 | - | TRBJ2-2 | -
CATSDSGFYGYTF | TGTGCCACCAGTGATTCAGGGTTCTATGGCTACACCTTC | TRBV24-1 | - | TRBJ1-2 | -
CASSLGTGSGDTQYF | TGCGCCAGCAGCCTAGGGACAGGGTCTGGAGATACGCAGTATTTT | TRBV5-1 | - | TRBJ2-3 | TRBD1
CASSSGTGVHEQYF | TGTGCCAGCAGCTCCGGGACAGGGGTCCACGAGCAGTACTTC | TRBV7-9 | - | TRBJ2-7 | TRBD1
CATSRLVLANNEQFF | TGTGCCACCAGCAGACTAGTCCTGGCCAACAATGAGCAGTTCTTC | TRBV15 | once | TRBJ2-1 | -
CATSDCGPHPQYSNQPQHF | TGTGCCACCAGTGATTGTGGACCCCATCCACAATATAGCAATCAGCCCCAGCATTTT | TRBV24-1 | - | TRBJ1-5 | -
CASSLDLGGAGTQYF | TGTGCCAGCAGCTTAGATCTCGGGGGTGCAGGTACGCAGTATTTT | TRBV11-2 | - | TRBJ2-3 | -
CASRGPTGGYEQYF | TGTGCCAGCAGAGGACCGACTGGGGGTTACGAGCAGTACTTC | TRBV2 | - | TRBJ2-7 | -
CASSWTSGALSDTQYF | TGTGCCAGCTCATGGACTAGCGGTGCATTGTCGGATACGCAGTATTTT | TRBV18 | - | TRBJ2-3 | TRBD2
CASSLGPARGTDTQYF | TGTGCCAGCAGCTTGGGGCCGGCTAGGGGCACAGATACGCAGTATTTT | TRBV5-6 | - | TRBJ2-3 | -
CASSPTGREDQPQHF | TGTGCCAGCAGTCCGACGGGGAGGGAGGATCAGCCCCAGCATTTT | TRBV6-5 | once | TRBJ1-5 | -
CASSYMQGLKRETQYF | TGTGCCAGCAGTTACATGCAGGGTCTCAAGCGTGAGACCCAGTACTTC | TRBV6-5 | few | TRBJ2-5 | -
CASRTTGLHTYGYTF | TGTGCCAGCAGGACTACAGGGCTCCACACCTATGGCTACACCTTC | TRBV6-5 | - | TRBJ1-2 | -
CASSLGGRGTQYF | TGTGCCAGCAGCTTGGGGGGTAGGGGAACCCAGTACTTC | TRBV7-8 | - | TRBJ2-5 | -
CASSWRAGGQDHEQYF | TGCGCCAGCAGCTGGAGGGCGGGTGGGCAGGACCACGAGCAGTACTTC | TRBV5-1 | - | TRBJ2-7 | -
CASRRTASTDTQYF | TGTGCCAGCAGGAGGACAGCCTCCACAGATACGCAGTATTTT | TRBV6-5 | - | TRBJ2-3 | -
CASSRPGTYEQYF | TGTGCCAGCAGTCGACCCGGGACCTACGAGCAGTACTTC | TRBV27 | - | TRBJ2-7 | -
CASSDRGTGGYEQYF | TGTGCCAGCAGTGATAGGGGGACAGGGGGCTACGAGCAGTACTTC | TRBV28 | - | TRBJ2-7 | TRBD1
CASSLVASRPNEQFF | TGTGCCAGCAGCTTGGTGGCGTCCCGACCCAATGAGCAGTTCTTC | TRBV5-4 | few | TRBJ2-1 | -
CASSYSIGVGYTF | TGTGCCAGCAGTTACTCGATAGGGGTTGGCTACACCTTC | TRBV6-6 | - | TRBJ1-2 | -
CASSPWAADEAFF | TGTGCCAGCAGCCCATGGGCGGCCGATGAAGCTTTCTTT | TRBV11-2 | - | TRBJ1-1 | -
CASRWVLGQPQHF | TGTGCCAGCAGGTGGGTTTTAGGACAGCCCCAGCATTTT | TRBV6-4 | - | TRBJ1-5 | -
CASSLVLETQYF | TGTGCCAGCAGTTTGGTTCTAGAGACCCAGTACTTC | TRBV12-3/TRBV12-4 | - | TRBJ2-5 | -
CASSKGVTRLRNTEAFF | TGTGCCAGCAGCAAAGGCGTGACAAGGTTGCGGAACACTGAAGCTTTCTTT | TRBV13 | few | TRBJ1-1 | -
CASIRGNYGYTF | TGTGCCAGCATTAGGGGTAACTATGGCTACACCTTC | TRBV6-5 | - | TRBJ1-2 | -
CATSRDIEGTSGNTIYF | TGTGCCACCAGCAGAGATATTGAGGGGACCTCTGGAAACACCATATATTTT | TRBV15 | - | TRBJ1-3 | -
CASNQGEASEQYF | TGCGCCAGCAATCAGGGGGAGGCGTCCGAGCAGTACTTC | TRBV5-1 | once | TRBJ2-7 | -
CASSGLGGPDISEQFF | TGTGCCAGCAGTGGGTTGGGGGGGCCTGACATATCTGAGCAGTTCTTC | TRBV6-1 | - | TRBJ2-1 | -
CASRPGETQYF | TGTGCAAGTCGCCCGGGGGAGACCCAGTACTTC | TRBV12-2 | - | TRBJ2-5 | -
CASSLVEVSSYNEQFF | TGTGCCAGCAGCTTAGTGGAGGTAAGCTCCTACAATGAGCAGTTCTTC | TRBV7-2 | - | TRBJ2-1 | -
CASSPAGGSYGYTF | TGTGCCAGCAGTCCAGCTGGAGGGTCCTATGGCTACACCTTC | TRBV27 | few | TRBJ1-2 | -
CASSQRTGYNSPLHF | TGCGCCAGCAGCCAAAGGACCGGTTATAATTCACCCCTCCACTTT | TRBV5-1 | - | TRBJ1-6 | -
CASSSLNRGNYGYTF | TGTGCCAGCAGTTCTCTGAACAGGGGTAACTATGGCTACACCTTC | TRBV27 | few | TRBJ1-2 | TRBD1
CASSLYNSPLHF | TGTGCCAGCAGTTTGTATAATTCACCCCTCCACTTT | TRBV27 | few | TRBJ1-6 | -
CAWNDRWAEAFF | TGTGCCTGGAATGACCGTTGGGCTGAAGCTTTCTTT | TRBV30 | - | TRBJ1-1 | -
CASSEGQGAEETQYF | TGCGCCAGCAGCGAGGGACAGGGGGCGGAAGAGACCCAGTACTTC | TRBV5-1 | - | TRBJ2-5 | TRBD1